The 12 T cell receptor beta chains in this list originate from one sample, sequenced in a study of CD8+CD57+ T cells in acquired aplastic anemia listed by TCRdb under 2018. Instrument on record: Illumina HiSeq 2000. Genomic DNA served as template for TCR beta VDJ combination and CDR3 sequence profiling. TCRdb took the public reads, trimmed them with fastp at Q25, ran MiXCR for clone calling and kept in-frame beta chains. Each CDR3 protein gets just one entry, which takes the most common genes and DNA from the rows behind it. Across this sample there are under 200,000 distinct CDR3 sequences, with less than 60% seen only once. Of the sample, approximately 2.9% falls within the top ten clones. Patients chosen for sequencing had shown expansion of CD8+CD57+ cells by flow cytometry. Source material: sorted CD4+, CD8+, or CD8+CD57+ T cells (not recorded which) from PBMCs. These receptor sequences come from a human donor with aplastic anemia.

V gene TRBV5-6 combines with J gene TRBJ1-6; weak D call: TRBD1 (5 bases). Deletions cut 8 bases from V and 10 bases from J, with 19 bases between. The CDR3 is 14 residues long. Germline CDR1 reads SGHDT; CDR2 reads YYEEEE. The CDR3 DNA reads TGTGCCAGTTTGCAGGGTACGGAAGGGTCACCCCTCCACTTT. Translation: CASLQGTEGSPLHF.

This clonotype was counted ten times or more. This chain uses TRBV19 with TRBJ1-4, with a possible D match to TRBD1 (5 bases). The CDR3 consists of 12 residues. V was shortened by 7 bases and J by 5 bases, with 8 bases between the two germline ends. The germline gives CDR1 LNHDA, CDR2 SQIVND (reference sequence). Here the CDR3 DNA reads TGTGCCAGTATGGGACTCAATGAAAAACTGTTTTTT. Its protein product is CASMGLNEKLFF.

With respect to this clonotype: Just one base apart from a much larger clone, this may be a read error. V usage is TRBV3-1 and J usage is TRBJ2-7; the D gene is possibly TRBD2 (6 bases). The germline V gene has CDR1 LGHDT and CDR2 YNNKEL (reference sequence). CDR3 length equals 14 residues. Trimming took 2 bases from V and 2 from J, leaving 10 bases between them. The CDR3 nucleotides read TGTGCCAGCAGCCAACTCACTAGCCCCTACGAGCAGTACTTC. This encodes CASSQLTSPYEQYF.

In its sample, this clonotype was seen many times. V usage is TRBV5-1 and J usage is TRBJ1-3; no reliable D call. V lost 6 bases and J lost 0, with 13 bases in between. The germline CDR1 and CDR2 sequences are SGHRS and YFSETQ. The CDR3 is 15 residues long. The CDR3 bases are TGCGCCAGCATGGAGGGTCCCGCCTCTGGAAACACCATATATTTT. Protein product: CASMEGPASGNTIYF.

This clonotype was recorded many times. The V call is TRBV7-3, the J call TRBJ2-1; D is possibly TRBD1 or TRBD2 (5 bases each). The CDR3 length is 16 residues. The germline CDR1 and CDR2 sequences are SGHTA and FQGTGA. Trimming removed 5 bases at V and 8 bases at J, with 22 bases between. CDR3 protein: CASSRTTGQGRDEQFF. In DNA form, the CDR3 reads TGTGCCAGCAGCCGGACAACGGGGCAGGGACGGGATGAGCAGTTCTTC.

As for this clonotype: A read error may explain this, as a much larger clone is one base away. The chain recombines TRBV28 with TRBJ1-5, with 8 positions matching TRBD1. This CDR3 has 13 amino acids. Per the germline V gene, CDR1 is MDHEN and CDR2 is SYDVKM. Germline trimming cut 10 bases from V and 7 bases from J; bases unmatched to any gene: 9. CDR3 residues: CANDRGRNQPQHF. The CDR3 DNA reads TGTGCCAACGACAGGGGAAGGAACCAGCCCCAGCATTTT. Combining the CDR3 with reference TRBV28 and TRBJ1-5 gives the whole variable domain DVKVTQSSRYLVKRTGEKVFLECVQDMDHENMFWYRQDPGLGLRLIYFSYDVKMKEKGDIPEGYSVSREKKERFSLILESASTNQTSMYLCANDRGRNQPQHFGDGTRLSIL.

This clonotype was counted a few times. This chain connects TRBV2 to TRBJ2-3, with 10 bases that match TRBD1. Trimming cost V 6 bases and J 2 bases; bases outside gene matches: 5. Germline V gene sequence: CDR1 SNHLY, CDR2 FYNNEI. The CDR3 consists of 15 residues. The CDR3 coding sequence is TGTGCCAGCAGCCCGACAGGGGGCCACACAGATACGCAGTATTTT. This translates into CASSPTGGHTDTQYF.

The gene calls are TRBV29-1 and TRBJ1-5, with D tentatively TRBD1 (5 bases). Germline lookup yields CDR1 SQVTM and CDR2 ANQGSEA. The V and J ends lost 5 bases and 0 bases respectively, with 11 bases between them. The CDR3 sequence is 14 residues long. DNA for the CDR3: TGCAGCGTTCGGACACTAGATAGCAATCAGCCCCAGCATTTT. This gives the protein CSVRTLDSNQPQHF.

The V gene is TRBV19, the J gene TRBJ1-2; D unclear. Looked up from germline, CDR1 is LNHDA and CDR2 is SQIVND (reference sequence). CDR3 length: 14 amino acids. The germline V and J ends were trimmed by 1 base and 1 base, with 7 bases remaining between them. The CDR3 sequence is CASSIGGFNYGYTF. DNA of the CDR3: TGTGCCAGTAGTATAGGCGGATTTAACTATGGCTACACCTTC.

This clonotype has only a few counts. The J gene is TRBJ2-7, the V gene TRBV7-9; the match to TRBD1 covers 8 bases. CDR1 and CDR2 from the germline V gene are SEHNR and FQNEAQ (reference sequence). The CDR3 is 14 residues long. V was clipped by 7 bases and J by 3 bases; unmatched bases: 8. This CDR3 is CASTLTGVNYEQYF. Written as DNA, the CDR3 is TGTGCCAGCACCTTGACAGGGGTAAACTACGAGCAGTACTTC. Drawing the rest from reference TRBV7-9 and TRBJ2-7, the complete variable domain is DTGVSQNPRHKITKRGQNVTFRCDPISEHNRLYWYRQTLGQGPEFLTYFQNEAQLEKSRLLSDRFSAERPKGSFSTLEIQRTEQGDSAMYLCASTLTGVNYEQYFGPGTRLTVT.

The rearrangement uses TRBV12-3 or TRBV12-4 and TRBJ2-1; 10 nucleotides agree with TRBD2. With V trimmed by 7 bases and J by 6 bases, 9 bases remained unmatched. CDR3 length: 15 residues. The CDR3 DNA follows: TGTGCCAGCACTCCCGGGCAGCGGGAGGGCAATGAGCAGTTCTTC. Protein product: CASTPGQREGNEQFF.

The chain combines TRBV9 with TRBJ2-7, with TRBD2 matching over 12 bases. The CDR3 consists of 16 residues. Per germline, CDR1 SGDLS and CDR2 YYNGEE. With V trimmed by 4 bases and J by 5 bases, 10 bases remained unmatched. CDR3 loop: CASSTNLAGGVDEQYF. The DNA of the CDR3 is TGTGCCAGCAGCACAAATCTAGCGGGAGGGGTCGACGAGCAGTACTTC.